These 30 T cell receptor beta chains came from one sample sequenced in a study of breast tumors, draining lymph nodes, adjacent tissues. TCRdb re-analysed the multiplex PCR reads in MiXCR, keeping a single row per CDR3 protein. The sample shows 200,000 to 250,000 distinct CDR3 sequences, less than 40% of them seen only once. Samples came from axillary lymph nodes draining the breast cancer. Material: axillary lymph node tissue. The receptor set was obtained from a female donor with breast cancer. Some clones in this sample may be carry-over from other donors' samples.

This clonotype was detected only a few times. This may arise from a read error, as a much more abundant clone is one base away. The chain uses TRBV4-2 and TRBJ2-3; 8 bases fit TRBD2. Germline CDR1 reads LGHNA; CDR2 reads YNFKEQ. The CDR3 sequence is 14 residues long. CDR3: CASSQGLAQDTQCF. CDR3 coding DNA: TGTGCCAGCAGCCAAGGACTAGCGCAAGATACGCAGTGTTTT.

This clonotype was seen more than once but under ten times. Just one base apart from a much larger clone, this may be a read error. V and J are TRBV10-3 and TRBJ2-1, with D perhaps TRBD1 or TRBD2 (8 bases each). V lost 8 bases and J lost 14, with 31 bases in between. This CDR3 region has 16 residues. Germline loops: CDR1 ENHRY, CDR2 SYGVKD. For the CDR3, the DNA is TGTGCCATCGGGCCAGGACAGGGCGAAGCGGGGGCGGCCGAGTTCTTC. Translating gives CAIGPGQGEAGAAEFF.

The table lists this clonotype with many counts. The chain joins TRBV4-1 to TRBJ2-2; 9 bases fit TRBD2. Trimming removed 4 bases from V and 7 bases from J; junction bases left unmatched: 13. The CDR3 runs to 17 residues. From germline, CDR1 is MGHRA and CDR2 YSYEKL. The CDR3 coding sequence is TGCGCCAGCAGCCCCCGTGGGCTAGCGGGGTACGGCGGGGAGCTGTTTTTT. This translates into CASSPRGLAGYGGELFF.

This clonotype was detected ten times or more. V usage is TRBV7-9 and J usage is TRBJ2-1, with 12 nucleotides matching TRBD1. This CDR3 comprises 16 residues. Germline V gene lookup returns CDR1 SEHNR and CDR2 FQNEAQ (reference sequence). V was clipped by 5 bases and J by 8 bases; unmatched bases: 10. For the CDR3, the DNA is TGTGCCAGCAGCCTCGGGACAGGGGGCGTCTTGGATGAGCAGTTCTTC. This encodes CASSLGTGGVLDEQFF.

Of note for this clonotype: This clone may be a read error of a much larger clone one base away. CDR3 sequence: CASSPGGATGETQHF. CDR3 in DNA: TGTGCCAGCAGCCCCGGGGGGGCTACCGGGGAGACCCAGCACTTC. The chain uses TRBV7-2 and TRBJ2-5, with 8 nucleotides matching TRBD2. The CDR3 sequence is 15 residues long. Germline CDR1 SGHTA, CDR2 FQGNSA.

This clonotype was seen repeatedly, ten times or more. This chain links TRBV5-1 with TRBJ2-2; 15 positions agree with TRBD2. This CDR3 has 15 residues. CDR1 is SGHRS and CDR2 is YFSETQ in the germline V gene. With 4 bases clipped from V and 6 bases from J, the junction kept 1 base outside the gene matches. DNA of the CDR3: TGCGCCAGCAGCGGACTAGCGGGGGGGCCCGGGGAGCTGTTTTTT. Translated: CASSGLAGGPGELFF.

In this sample, this clonotype turned up a few times. V is TRBV12-3 or TRBV12-4 and J is TRBJ2-5; 15 bases are a match to TRBD2. CDR3 length equals 16 residues. The V and J ends lost 5 bases and 7 bases, in that order; junction bases with no gene match: 8. The CDR3 sequence is CASSKGLAGGLVTQYF. The CDR3 nucleotides read TGTGCCAGCAGTAAAGGACTAGCGGGGGGGCTCGTGACCCAGTACTTC.

The V call is TRBV12-3 or TRBV12-4, the J call TRBJ2-7; 9 bases line up with TRBD1. This CDR3 has 19 residues. With V trimmed by 5 bases and J by 5 bases, 22 bases remained unmatched. The CDR3 sequence: CASSRVTYLQGQGTNEQYF. CDR3 bases: TGTGCCAGCAGTCGAGTAACTTACCTACAGGGACAGGGCACCAACGAGCAGTACTTC.

This sequence joins TRBV10-2 and TRBJ1-2; 9 bases are shared with TRBD1. Germline CDR1 is WSHSY and CDR2 is SAAADI. J lost 6 bases, V lost 7 bases, and 12 bases had no gene match. The CDR3 runs 15 residues. The CDR3 coding sequence is TGCGCCAGCACAGAGGGGACAGGGACTTGGGATGGCTACACCTTC. Its protein product is CASTEGTGTWDGYTF.

The CDR3 DNA reads TGTGCCAGCAGTTTCGCGACTGCAGGCTACACCTTC. Its protein is CASSFATAGYTF. The chain couples TRBV12-3 or TRBV12-4 to TRBJ1-2; D gene ambiguous. With 3 bases removed from V and 8 bases from J, the gap between germline ends came to 10 bases. The length of the CDR3 is 12 residues.

This clonotype was detected ten times or more. This sequence joins TRBV7-8 and TRBJ2-5; maybe TRBD2 (6 bases). Trimming removed 5 bases from V and 3 bases from J, with 10 bases in between. The length of the CDR3 is 13 residues. Per germline, CDR1 SGHVS and CDR2 FQNEAQ. The CDR3 sequence is CASSPWGEETQYF. CDR3 nucleotides: TGTGCCAGCAGCCCCTGGGGGGAAGAGACCCAGTACTTC.

This clonotype was observed many times. The rearrangement joins TRBV7-2 to TRBJ2-3; D is unresolved. The CDR3 runs 15 residues. Germline-derived CDR1 and CDR2 are SGHTA and FQGNSA. V gave up 2 bases and J gave up 2 bases, with 11 bases separating them. CDR3 DNA sequence: TGTGCCAGCAGCTTAAGCGCCGACAACACAGATACGCAGTATTTT. This sequence encodes CASSLSADNTDTQYF.

This clonotype was found many times. V usage is TRBV11-3 and J usage is TRBJ2-3, with 7 bases fitting TRBD1. Per the germline V gene, CDR1 is SGHNT and CDR2 is YENEEA. The CDR3 length is 14 residues. Trimming cost V 4 bases and J 4 bases; bases outside gene matches: 5. In DNA, the CDR3 is TGTGCCAGCAGCTCCCGACAGGGACCAGATACGCAGTATTTT. Amino acid sequence: CASSSRQGPDTQYF.

In its sample, this clonotype was seen many times. The V call is TRBV20-1, the J call TRBJ2-5; D remains unclear. Deletions cut 3 bases from V and 5 bases from J, with 13 bases between. Germline CDR1 reads DFQATT; CDR2 reads SNEGSKA (reference sequence). This CDR3 is built from 13 residues. CDR3 residues: CSARANMRETQYF. The CDR3 bases are TGCAGTGCTAGGGCGAACATGAGGGAGACCCAGTACTTC.

The chain has TRBV7-3 and TRBJ2-7; 9 nucleotides line up with TRBD1. V gave up 7 bases and J gave up 8 bases; unmatched junction bases: 21. The germline V gene encodes CDR1 SGHTA and CDR2 FQGTGA. The CDR3 runs to 17 residues. For the CDR3, the DNA is TGTGCCAGCAACCCCCAGCCCACCGGGACAGGGTACGGCCAGCAGTACTTC. This translates into CASNPQPTGTGYGQQYF.

This clonotype was counted ten times or more. V is TRBV6-5 and J is TRBJ2-5; D is possibly TRBD2 (7 bases). The CDR3 sequence is 16 residues long. Trimming took 4 bases from V and 2 from J, leaving 17 bases between them. Germline V gene sequence: CDR1 MNHEY, CDR2 SVGAGI. CDR3 coding DNA: TGTGCCAGCAGTTTTGCGGGGGCCGGCCCACAAGAGACCCAGTACTTC. Translating gives CASSFAGAGPQETQYF.

The chain has TRBV25-1 and TRBJ2-1; 7 nucleotides align to TRBD2. The CDR3 covers 16 residues. The J segment lost 7 bases and the V segment lost 4 bases, leaving 13 bases of the junction unmatched. CDR1 is MGHDK and CDR2 is SYGVNS in the germline V gene. The CDR3: CASSARRGGRRNEQFF. The CDR3, as DNA: TGTGCCAGCAGTGCTAGGCGGGGCGGGAGAAGGAATGAGCAGTTCTTC.

The rearrangement uses TRBV25-1 and TRBJ2-3; TRBD2 matches 13 bases. Germline V gives CDR1 MGHDK, CDR2 SYGVNS. The CDR3 contains 20 residues. V dropped 5 bases and J dropped 0; count of bases not matched to a gene: 14. CDR3 in DNA: TGTGCCAGCAGTACTCACATACCGGGACTAGCGGGGACTAGCACAGATACGCAGTATTTT. This translates into CASSTHIPGLAGTSTDTQYF.

This rearrangement joins TRBV20-1 to TRBJ1-6; TRBD1 matches 9 bases. Trimming at V came to 7 bases and at J to 10 bases, leaving 8 bases not matched to a gene. Germline values: CDR1 DFQATT, CDR2 SNEGSKA (reference sequence). CDR3 length: 13 amino acids. The CDR3 protein is CSVTGGAGSPLHF. The CDR3, as DNA: TGCAGTGTCACAGGGGGCGCAGGATCACCCCTCCACTTT.

The rearrangement uses TRBV11-2 and TRBJ2-5; 7 nucleotides agree with TRBD1. Unmatched junction bases numbered 3, after V lost 1 base and J lost 4 bases. The CDR3 is made up of 14 amino acids. Germline V lookup: CDR1 SGHAT, CDR2 FQNNGV. DNA of the CDR3: TGTGCCAGCAGCTTAGGGACAGGACCAGAGACCCAGTACTTC. Residues: CASSLGTGPETQYF.

This clonotype was detected ten times or more. J is TRBJ2-7 and V is TRBV28; possible D gene TRBD1, 6 bases. The CDR3 length is 14 residues. V shed 5 bases and J shed 5 bases, with 16 bases lying between them. CDR1 is MDHEN, CDR2 SYDVKM, per germline. The CDR3 spells CASSPVGGRDEQYF. The CDR3 nucleotides are TGTGCCAGCAGTCCGGTTGGGGGCAGGGACGAGCAGTACTTC.

The gene calls are TRBV6-5 and TRBJ2-2, with D unresolved. Trimming pared 6 bases from V and 4 bases from J, leaving 12 bases between. Germline V gene data show CDR1 as MNHEY and CDR2 as SVGAGI. The CDR3 consists of 14 residues. The CDR3 region has the DNA TGTGCCAGCAGGTCAGCATTAGTCACCGGGGAGCTGTTTTTT. Encoded protein: CASRSALVTGELFF.

The chain combines TRBV5-5 with TRBJ1-4, with 9 bases that match TRBD1. Germline assignment: CDR1 SGHKS and CDR2 YYEKEE (reference sequence). The junction had 8 bases not matched to a gene; V was cut back by 4 bases and J by 7 bases. This CDR3 spans 15 amino acids. The CDR3 region is CASSQNRGLSEKLFF. CDR3 DNA: TGTGCCAGCAGCCAAAACAGGGGGCTTAGTGAAAAACTGTTTTTT.

V is TRBV7-2 and J is TRBJ1-4, with TRBD1 matching over 8 bases. Looked up from germline, CDR1 is SGHTA and CDR2 is FQGNSA. The CDR3 spans 14 residues. The trim removed 5 bases at V and 10 bases at J, leaving 9 bases unmatched. The CDR3 DNA reads TGTGCCAGCAGCCCAGGGGGCTCCTGGGGAAAACTGTTTTTT. This translates into CASSPGGSWGKLFF.

This clonotype was found many times. This chain connects TRBV6-6 to TRBJ2-7, with 9 positions matching TRBD2. The V gene's germline CDR1 is MNHNY and CDR2 SVGAGI (reference sequence). Trimming removed 7 bases from V and 4 bases from J; junction bases left unmatched: 5. CDR3 length: 13 residues. In nucleotides, the CDR3 is TGTGCCAGCATGGCGGGGGGGAGTTACGAGCAGTACTTC. Amino acids: CASMAGGSYEQYF.

This clonotype was counted ten times or more. The V gene is TRBV7-2, the J gene TRBJ1-2; D gene uncertain. The CDR3 runs to 13 residues. CDR1 is SGHTA, CDR2 FQGNSA, per germline. V lost 3 bases to trimming and J lost 4 bases, with 9 bases between them. CDR3 bases: TGTGCCAGCAGCTTTCAAAAGTCCTATGGCTACACCTTC. Its protein product is CASSFQKSYGYTF.

This clonotype was detected ten times or more. V usage is TRBV24-1 and J usage is TRBJ2-5; D might be TRBD2 (6 bases). V lost 7 bases and J 1 base, leaving 9 bases between the germline ends. Per germline, CDR1 KGHDR and CDR2 SFDVKD. The CDR3 has 13 amino acids. CDR3 region: CATSRGTQETQYF. The CDR3 nucleotides read TGTGCCACCAGCCGGGGGACCCAAGAGACCCAGTACTTC.

A few counts support this clonotype. Given a much more abundant clone one base away, this may be a read error. The chain carries TRBV9 and TRBJ1-2; D call uncertain. In germline, CDR1 is SGDLS, CDR2 YYNGEE. The CDR3 runs 15 residues. The CDR3 bases are TGTGCCAGCAGCCACGACATGTCCTTGGACTATGGCTCCACCTTC. This translates into CASSHDMSLDYGSTF.

This clonotype was detected ten times or more. The chain links TRBV24-1 to TRBJ1-5; D ambiguous. Trimming left V 1 base short and J 0 bases short, with 6 bases between. From germline, CDR1 is KGHDR and CDR2 SFDVKD. The CDR3 consists of 15 residues. The CDR3 region is CATSDLGSSNQPQHF. CDR3 DNA: TGTGCCACCAGTGATTTAGGGAGTAGCAATCAGCCCCAGCATTTT.

The chain carries TRBV27 and TRBJ2-3; TRBD1 is a possible D gene (6 bases). The J call is uncertain, as TRBJ2-7 better fits the DNA end. CDR3 length equals 14 residues. The V gene's germline CDR1 is MNHEY and CDR2 SMNVEV (reference sequence). The CDR3 sequence: CASSWRQQGYEQYF. CDR3 coding DNA: TGTGCCAGCAGTTGGAGGCAACAGGGCTACGAGCAGTACTTC.